A single T cell receptor beta chain is shown here with its context. The sample is drawn from a study of control samples from healthy donors and cancer patients. TCRdb keeps only in-frame clones here, not all; method: immunoSEQ multiplex PCR. In the table there are 190,000 or so clones, 85% to 95% of which are singletons. The CDR3 is made up of 17 amino acids. Germline CDR1 is SGDLS and CDR2 is YYNGEE. The junction had 9 bases not matched to a gene; V was cut back by 4 bases and J by 5 bases. This receptor was taken from a man aged 18 to 29 in good health. The specimen sequenced was blood. J is TRBJ2-3 and V is TRBV9; 14 positions agree with TRBD2. The CDR3 region is CASSPGLAGGYGDTQYF. The DNA of the CDR3 is TGTGCCAGCAGCCCCGGACTAGCGGGGGGTTATGGAGATACGCAGTATTTT.